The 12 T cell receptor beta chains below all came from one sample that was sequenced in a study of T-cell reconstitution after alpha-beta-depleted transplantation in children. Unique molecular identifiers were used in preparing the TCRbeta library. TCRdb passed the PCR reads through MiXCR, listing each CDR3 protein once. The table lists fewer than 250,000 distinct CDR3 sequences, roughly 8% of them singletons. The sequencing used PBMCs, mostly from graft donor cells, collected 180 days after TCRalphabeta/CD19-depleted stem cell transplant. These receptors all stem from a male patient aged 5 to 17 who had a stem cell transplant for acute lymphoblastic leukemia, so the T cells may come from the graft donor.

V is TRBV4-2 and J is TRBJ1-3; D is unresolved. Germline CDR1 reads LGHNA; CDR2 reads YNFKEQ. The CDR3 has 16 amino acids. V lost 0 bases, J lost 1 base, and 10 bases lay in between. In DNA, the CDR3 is TGTGCCAGCAGCCAAGATTGGAGGGAGTCTGGAAACACCATATATTTT. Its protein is CASSQDWRESGNTIYF.

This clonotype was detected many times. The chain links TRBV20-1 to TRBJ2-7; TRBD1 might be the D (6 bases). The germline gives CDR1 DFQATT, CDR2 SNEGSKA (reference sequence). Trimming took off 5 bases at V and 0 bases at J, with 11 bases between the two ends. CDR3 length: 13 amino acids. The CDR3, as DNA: TGCAGTGCTGGGACACACAACTCCTACGAGCAGTACTTC. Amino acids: CSAGTHNSYEQYF.

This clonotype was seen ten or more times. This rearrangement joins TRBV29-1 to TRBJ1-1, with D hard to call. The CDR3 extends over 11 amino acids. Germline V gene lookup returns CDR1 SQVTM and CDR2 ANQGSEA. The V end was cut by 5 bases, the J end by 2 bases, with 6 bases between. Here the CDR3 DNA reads TGCAGCGTTCAAGTTAACACTGAAGCTTTCTTT. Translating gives CSVQVNTEAFF.

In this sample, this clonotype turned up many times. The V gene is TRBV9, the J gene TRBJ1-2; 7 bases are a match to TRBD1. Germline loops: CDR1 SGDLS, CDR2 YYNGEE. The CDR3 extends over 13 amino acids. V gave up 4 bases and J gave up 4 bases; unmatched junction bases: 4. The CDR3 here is CASSLGTVYGYTF. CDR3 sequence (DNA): TGTGCCAGCAGCCTGGGGACAGTCTATGGCTACACCTTC.

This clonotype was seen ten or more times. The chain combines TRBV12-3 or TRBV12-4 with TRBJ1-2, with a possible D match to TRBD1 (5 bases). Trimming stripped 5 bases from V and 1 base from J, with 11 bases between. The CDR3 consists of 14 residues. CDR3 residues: CASSRRENNYGYTF. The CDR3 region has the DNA TGTGCCAGCAGTCGCAGGGAAAATAACTATGGCTACACCTTC.

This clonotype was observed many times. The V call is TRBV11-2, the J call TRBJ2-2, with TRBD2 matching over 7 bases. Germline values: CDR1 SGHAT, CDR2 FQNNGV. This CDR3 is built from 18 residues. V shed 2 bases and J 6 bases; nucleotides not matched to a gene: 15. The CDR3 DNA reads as TGTGCCAGCAGCTTACCCGTTAGAGAAAGCGGGGATGCCGGGGAGCTGTTTTTT. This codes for CASSLPVRESGDAGELFF.

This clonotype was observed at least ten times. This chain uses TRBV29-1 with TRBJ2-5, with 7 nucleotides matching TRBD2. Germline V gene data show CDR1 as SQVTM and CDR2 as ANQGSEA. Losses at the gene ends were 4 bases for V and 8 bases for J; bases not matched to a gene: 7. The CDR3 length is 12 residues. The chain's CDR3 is CSVGQAGETQYF. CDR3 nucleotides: TGCAGCGTTGGCCAGGCGGGGGAAACCCAGTACTTC. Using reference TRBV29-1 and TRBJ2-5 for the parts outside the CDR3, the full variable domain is SAVISQKPSRDICQRGTSLTIQCQVDSQVTMMFWYRQQPGQSLTLIATANQGSEATYESGFVIDKFPISRPNLTFSTLTVSNMSPEDSSIYLCSVGQAGETQYFGPGTRLLVL.

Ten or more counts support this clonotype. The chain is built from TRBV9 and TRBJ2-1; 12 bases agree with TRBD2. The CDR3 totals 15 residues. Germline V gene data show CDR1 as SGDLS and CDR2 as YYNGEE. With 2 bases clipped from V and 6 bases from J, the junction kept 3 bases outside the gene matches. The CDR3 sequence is CASSVGLAGINEQFF. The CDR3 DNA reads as TGTGCCAGCAGCGTCGGACTAGCGGGGATCAATGAGCAGTTCTTC.

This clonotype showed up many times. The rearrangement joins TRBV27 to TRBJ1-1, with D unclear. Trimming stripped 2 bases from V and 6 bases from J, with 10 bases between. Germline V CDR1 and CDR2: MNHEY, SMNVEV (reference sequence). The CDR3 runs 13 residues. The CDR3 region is CASSLRIGAEAFF. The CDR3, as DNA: TGTGCCAGCAGTTTACGGATTGGCGCTGAAGCTTTCTTT.

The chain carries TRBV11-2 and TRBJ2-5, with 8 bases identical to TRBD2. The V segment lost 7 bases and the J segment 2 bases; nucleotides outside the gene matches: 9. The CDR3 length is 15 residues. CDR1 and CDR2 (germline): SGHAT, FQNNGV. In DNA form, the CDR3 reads TGTGCCAGCAACAAGGGCGGGGGGCATCAAGAGACCCAGTACTTC. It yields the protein CASNKGGGHQETQYF. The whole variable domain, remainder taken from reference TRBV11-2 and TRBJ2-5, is EAGVAQSPRYKIIEKRQSVAFWCNPISGHATLYWYQQILGQGPKLLIQFQNNGVVDDSQLPKDRFSAERLKGVDSTLKIQPAKLEDSAVYLCASNKGGGHQETQYFGPGTRLLVL.

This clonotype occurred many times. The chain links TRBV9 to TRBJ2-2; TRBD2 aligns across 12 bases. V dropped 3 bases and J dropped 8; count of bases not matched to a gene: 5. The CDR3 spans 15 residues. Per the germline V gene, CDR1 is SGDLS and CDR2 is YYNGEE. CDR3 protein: CASSGTSGRQGELFF. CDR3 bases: TGTGCCAGCAGCGGAACTAGCGGGAGGCAGGGGGAGCTGTTTTTT.

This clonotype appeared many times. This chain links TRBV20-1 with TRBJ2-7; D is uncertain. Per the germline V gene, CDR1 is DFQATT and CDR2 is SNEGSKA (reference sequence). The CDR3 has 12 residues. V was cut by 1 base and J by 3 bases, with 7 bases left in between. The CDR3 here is CSARGADYEQYF. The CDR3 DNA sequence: TGCAGTGCTAGAGGGGCGGACTACGAGCAGTACTTC.